Listed here are 3 T cell receptor beta chains from one sample, sequenced in a study of cytomegalovirus exposure and HLA in healthy donors. Primers included in the PCR were 60 Vbeta and 13 Jbeta primers. Only in-frame clones appear in the TCRdb table, and some are missing; sequencing was by immunoSEQ multiplex PCR. Of over 100,000 clones detected, roughly 79% appear once; the ten largest clones hold 7.7%. The sample taken for sequencing was PBMCs. These receptor sequences come from a woman aged 45 to 65 in good health and CMV-seropositive.

V and J are TRBV11-2 and TRBJ2-3; the D is unclear. V was clipped by 2 bases and J by 1 base, with 7 bases between them. From germline, CDR1 is SGHAT and CDR2 FQNNGV. This CDR3 region has 14 residues. CDR3 sequence (DNA): TGTGCCAGCAGCTTAATTCTCCGCACAGATACGCAGTATTTT. It encodes CASSLILRTDTQYF.

The genes are TRBV29-1 and TRBJ2-7, with 10 bases fitting TRBD2. Trimming at V came to 5 bases and at J to 6 bases, leaving 4 bases not matched to a gene. Germline V lookup: CDR1 SQVTM, CDR2 ANQGSEA. The CDR3 runs 12 residues. CDR3 DNA: TGCAGCGTTTTAGCGGGAGGCGCCGAGCAGTACTTC. This sequence encodes CSVLAGGAEQYF.

This clone has only one observation. The V call is TRBV6-5, the J call TRBJ2-7; TRBD2 agrees at 7 bases. Trimming at V came to 6 bases and at J to 0 bases, leaving 8 bases not matched to a gene. The length of the CDR3 is 15 residues. Germline values: CDR1 MNHEY, CDR2 SVGAGI. The CDR3 protein is CASRGGDFYSYEQYF. CDR3 in DNA: TGTGCCAGCAGGGGGGGGGACTTCTACTCCTACGAGCAGTACTTC.